This is a list of T cell receptor beta chains from one sample in a study of cytomegalovirus exposure and HLA in healthy donors. Generated by immunoSEQ multiplex PCR, the TCRdb table keeps only in-frame clones and is missing some. The data hold roughly 290,000 clones, with 80% observed a single time. The sequenced sample was PBMCs. These receptors were obtained from a girl aged 2 to 10 in good health and CMV-seronegative. Each CDR3 is given with its conserved first and last residue. D genes are given only for firm matches. Part of the rows lack a size; the others show once, few, many or a class for expanded clones.

V gene	D gene	J gene	clone size	CDR3 DNA	CDR3 protein
TRBV7-9	.	TRBJ2-7	once	TGTGCCAGCAGCTTATTCGCTGCGCTCTCCTACGAGCAGTACTTC	CASSLFAALSYEQYF
TRBV28	.	TRBJ1-6	.	TGTGCCAGCAGTTTCGAGGTGCCGAGTTCGTCCCTCCACTTT	CASSFEVPSSSLHF
TRBV28	TRBD1	TRBJ1-2	.	TGTGCCAGCAGTTTGTCAGGGGGCAACTATGGCTACACCTTC	CASSLSGGNYGYTF
TRBV30	TRBD2	TRBJ2-2	.	TGTGCCTGGATTCCCGGGACTACCTCCACCGGGGAGCTGTTTTTT	CAWIPGTTSTGELFF
TRBV5-8	TRBD1	TRBJ2-7	.	TGTGCCAGCAGCTTCCGGGACAGTTTGTACGAGCAGTACTTC	CASSFRDSLYEQYF
TRBV7-6	.	TRBJ1-1	.	TGTGCCAGCAGCTTTAGCATGAACACTGAAGCTTTCTTT	CASSFSMNTEAFF
TRBV18	TRBD2	TRBJ2-1	.	TGTGCCAGCTCACTGGGACTAGCGGAGATCAATGAGCAGTTCTTC	CASSLGLAEINEQFF
TRBV30	.	TRBJ1-2	.	TGTGCCTGGTATGGAGGGAGTCGCTACACCTTC	CAWYGGSRYTF
TRBV5-4	.	TRBJ2-1	.	TGTGCCAGCAGGGGAGGTAACTCCTACAATGAGCAGTTCTTC	CASRGGNSYNEQFF
TRBV5-4	TRBD1	TRBJ2-7	.	TGTGCCAGCAGGGACAGGGAATCGGCCTACGAGCAGTACTTC	CASRDRESAYEQYF
TRBV18	TRBD1	TRBJ1-5	.	TGTGCCAGCTCACCACCGGGACAGCCCAATACTCCACATTTT	CASSPPGQPNTPHF
TRBV7-8	.	TRBJ2-7	.	TGTGCCAGCAGTCCAGCGGGCAGGGCTTACGAGCAGTACTTC	CASSPAGRAYEQYF
TRBV15	.	TRBJ1-5	.	TGTGCCACGGGACAACCCAATCAGCCCCAGCATTTT	CATGQPNQPQHF
TRBV19	.	TRBJ2-1	.	TGTGCCAGTACCAGCGCCGCTAGTAACTACAATGAGCAGTTCTTC	CASTSAASNYNEQFF
TRBV14	.	TRBJ2-3	.	TGTGCCAGCAGCCAAGAGAGTGATACGCAGTATTTT	CASSQESDTQYF
TRBV2	.	TRBJ1-3	.	TGTGCCAGCAGTGACATTCGCAACAGGGTCTCTGGAAACACCATATATTTT	CASSDIRNRVSGNTIYF
TRBV25-1	.	TRBJ2-1	.	TGTGCCAGCAGTGGTCGGAGGGTTTCCTACAATGAGCAGTTCTTC	CASSGRRVSYNEQFF